This TCR beta chain was sequenced in a study of radiotherapy plus CTLA-4 blockade in lung cancer. Broader study findings: Reportedly, early blood T cell clone dynamics best predicted response, with interferon-beta. In blood, after radiotherapy plus ipilimumab, tumor-derived TCR clones expanded.

Profiling relied on immunoSEQ multiplex PCR, and the TCRdb table lists in-frame clones only, not all of them. The table includes roughly 110,000 clones, roughly 84% detected once. The CDR3 spans 16 residues. Per germline, CDR1 MNHEY and CDR2 SVGAGI. Trimming cost V 4 bases and J 5 bases, with 17 bases left between them. Worth noting for this clone: Antigen unknown.

The clonotype comes from a human donor with non-small cell lung cancer that progressed on radiotherapy plus ipilimumab. Some clones in this sample may be carry-over from other donors' samples. The source was peripheral blood, collected from a patient treated with radiotherapy plus ipilimumab. The chain employs TRBV6-5 and TRBJ1-4; D is unclear. CDR3 coding DNA: TGTGCCAGCAGTTCGAAGATTTGGGTAGGAAATGAAAAACTGTTTTTT. This sequence encodes CASSSKIWVGNEKLFF.